The clone carrying this T cell receptor (beta chain) was seen repeatedly, ten times or more. The data were taken from a study of neurological immune-mediated disorders. One entry per CDR3 protein, called by TCRdb with MiXCR from the 5' RACE reads. The sample shows some 87,000 distinct CDR3 sequences, around 6% of them seen only once. Time point noted: longitudinal time-point 2. The V and J ends lost 4 bases and 5 bases, in that order; junction bases with no gene match: 10. The CDR3 is 16 residues long. Per germline, CDR1 SGHRS and CDR2 YFSETQ. J is TRBJ2-5 and V is TRBV5-1, with 11 nucleotides matching TRBD2. Material: PBMCs. The receptor was isolated from a woman aged 60-75 years with multiple sclerosis. CDR3 in amino acids: CASSENSGGAVETQYF. The CDR3, as DNA: TGCGCCAGCAGCGAAAATAGCGGGGGGGCCGTTGAGACCCAGTACTTC.